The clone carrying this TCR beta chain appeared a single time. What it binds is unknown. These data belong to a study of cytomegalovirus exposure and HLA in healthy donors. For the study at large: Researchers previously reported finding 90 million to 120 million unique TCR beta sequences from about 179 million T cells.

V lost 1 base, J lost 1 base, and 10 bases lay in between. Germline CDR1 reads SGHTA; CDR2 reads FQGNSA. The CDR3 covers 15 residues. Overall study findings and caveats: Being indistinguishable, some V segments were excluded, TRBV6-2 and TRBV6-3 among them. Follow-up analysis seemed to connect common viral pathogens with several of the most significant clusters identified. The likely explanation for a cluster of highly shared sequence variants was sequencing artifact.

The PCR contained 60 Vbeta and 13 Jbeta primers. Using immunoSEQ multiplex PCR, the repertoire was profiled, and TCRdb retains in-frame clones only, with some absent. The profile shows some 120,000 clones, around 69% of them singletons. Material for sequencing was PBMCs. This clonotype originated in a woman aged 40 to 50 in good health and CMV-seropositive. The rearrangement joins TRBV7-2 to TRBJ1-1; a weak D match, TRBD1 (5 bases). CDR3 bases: TGTGCCAGCAGCTTAGTAGGTCAGGGGAACACTGAAGCTTTCTTT. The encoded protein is CASSLVGQGNTEAFF.